The 7 T cell receptor beta chains below all came from one sample that was sequenced in a study of blood T cell repertoires in COVID-19. Using immunoSEQ multiplex PCR, the repertoire was profiled, and TCRdb retains in-frame clones only, with some absent. Seen here are under 150,000 clones, around 85% observed once, and the top ten hold around 5.5%. Specimen: peripheral blood. Receptors were obtained from a woman aged 60 to 75 with COVID-19, enrolled during active disease.

The chain employs TRBV27 and TRBJ2-7; D may be TRBD1 (6 bases). Trimming took off 4 bases at V and 0 bases at J, with 7 bases between the two ends. CDR1 MNHEY and CDR2 SMNVEV come from the germline V gene (reference sequence). The CDR3 runs 13 residues. CDR3 sequence: CASSYRDSYEQYF. Written as DNA, the CDR3 is TGTGCCAGCAGTTACAGGGACTCCTACGAGCAGTACTTC.

The table lists this clone with a count of one. The V gene is TRBV6-5, the J gene TRBJ1-2, with D hard to call. The CDR3 has 15 amino acids. CDR1 and CDR2 (germline): MNHEY, SVGAGI. With 11 bases removed from V and 0 bases from J, the gap between germline ends came to 19 bases. CDR3 nucleotide sequence: TGTGCCTCCCGCCACGGGAAGGCCTCTAACTATGGCTACACCTTC. Encoded protein: CASRHGKASNYGYTF.

This clone was detected once. The chain has TRBV4-3 and TRBJ1-4, with 9 bases fitting TRBD1. V lost 1 base to trimming and J lost 5 bases; unmatched junction nucleotides: 5. This CDR3 contains 16 residues. Germline assignment: CDR1 LGHNA and CDR2 YSLEER. As DNA, the CDR3 is TGCGCCAGCAGCCAAGGTACCGGGACAGGGAATGAAAAACTGTTTTTT. Its protein is CASSQGTGTGNEKLFF.

V gene TRBV19 combines with J gene TRBJ1-2, with D unclear. Germline CDR1 LNHDA, CDR2 SQIVND (reference sequence). The CDR3 has 15 amino acids. V lost 3 bases and J lost 0, with 11 bases in between. The CDR3 bases are TGTGCCAGTAGTATTTATAGTGCCTCTAACTATGGCTACACCTTC. Protein sequence: CASSIYSASNYGYTF. The complete variable domain, with remaining parts taken from reference TRBV19 and TRBJ1-2, reads DGGITQSPKYLFRKEGQNVTLSCEQNLNHDAMYWYRQDPGQGLRLIYYSQIVNDFQKGDIAEGYSVSREKKESFPLTVTSAQKNPTAFYLCASSIYSASNYGYTFGSGTRLTVV.

The J gene is TRBJ1-4, the V gene TRBV2; TRBD1 agrees at 11 bases. Germline assignment: CDR1 SNHLY and CDR2 FYNNEI. The trim removed 4 bases at V and 0 bases at J, leaving 7 bases unmatched. The CDR3 is made up of 18 amino acids. The CDR3 loop reads CASSGTGGQVATNEKLFF. CDR3 sequence (DNA): TGTGCCAGCAGTGGGACAGGGGGCCAAGTAGCAACTAATGAAAAACTGTTTTTT.

The J gene is TRBJ1-2, the V gene TRBV2; D ambiguous. Trimming shortened V by 0 bases and J by 0 bases, and 11 bases separated the two germline ends. The CDR3 length is 16 residues. Germline V gives CDR1 SNHLY, CDR2 FYNNEI. The CDR3 DNA reads as TGTGCCAGCAGTGAAGCCCCAACAGAATCTAACTATGGCTACACCTTC. Protein sequence: CASSEAPTESNYGYTF.

The rearrangement uses TRBV11-2 and TRBJ2-3; the match to TRBD2 covers 12 bases. V shed 5 bases and J 0 bases; nucleotides not matched to a gene: 12. Germline CDR1 is SGHAT and CDR2 is FQNNGV. There are 19 residues in the CDR3. In DNA form, the CDR3 reads TGTGCCAGCAGCCCGACAACTAGCGGGGGGTGGACGAGCACAGATACGCAGTATTTT. It translates to CASSPTTSGGWTSTDTQYF.